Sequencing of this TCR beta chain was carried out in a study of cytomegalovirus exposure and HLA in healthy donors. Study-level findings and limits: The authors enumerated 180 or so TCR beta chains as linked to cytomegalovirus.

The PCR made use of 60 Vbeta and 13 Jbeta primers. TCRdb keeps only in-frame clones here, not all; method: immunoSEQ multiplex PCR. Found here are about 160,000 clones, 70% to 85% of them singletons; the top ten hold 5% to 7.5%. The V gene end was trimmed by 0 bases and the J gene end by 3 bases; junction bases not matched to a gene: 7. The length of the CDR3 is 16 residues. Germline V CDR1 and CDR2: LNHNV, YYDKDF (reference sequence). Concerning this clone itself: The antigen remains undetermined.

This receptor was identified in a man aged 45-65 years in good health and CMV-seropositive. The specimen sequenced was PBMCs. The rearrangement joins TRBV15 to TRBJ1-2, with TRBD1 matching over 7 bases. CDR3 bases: TGTGCCACCAGCAGAGATGGAAGACAGGGAGACTATGGCTACACCTTC. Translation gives CATSRDGRQGDYGYTF.